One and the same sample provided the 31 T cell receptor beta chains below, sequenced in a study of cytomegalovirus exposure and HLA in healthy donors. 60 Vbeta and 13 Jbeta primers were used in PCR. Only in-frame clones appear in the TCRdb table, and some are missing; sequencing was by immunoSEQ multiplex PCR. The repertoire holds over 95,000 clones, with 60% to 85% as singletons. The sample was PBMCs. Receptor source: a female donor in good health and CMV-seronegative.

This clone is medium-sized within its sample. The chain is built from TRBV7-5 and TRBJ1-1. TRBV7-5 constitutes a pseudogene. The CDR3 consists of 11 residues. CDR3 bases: TGTGTCAGAAGACCGCGACGGAGGGCTTTCTTT. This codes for CVRRPRRRAFF.

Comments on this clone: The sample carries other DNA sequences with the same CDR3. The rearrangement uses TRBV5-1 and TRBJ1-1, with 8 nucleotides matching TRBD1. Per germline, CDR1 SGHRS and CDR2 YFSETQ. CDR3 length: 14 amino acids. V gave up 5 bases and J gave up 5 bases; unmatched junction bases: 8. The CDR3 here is CASRRQGSGTEAFF. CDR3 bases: TGCGCCAGCAGAAGACAGGGGTCGGGTACTGAAGCTTTCTTT.

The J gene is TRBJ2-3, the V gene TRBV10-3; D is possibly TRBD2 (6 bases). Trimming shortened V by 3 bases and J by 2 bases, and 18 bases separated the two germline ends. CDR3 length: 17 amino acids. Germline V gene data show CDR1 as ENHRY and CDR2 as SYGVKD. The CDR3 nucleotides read TGTGCCATCAGTGACCCCGGGACTGTAAAATCCACAGATACGCAGTATTTT. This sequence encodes CAISDPGTVKSTDTQYF.

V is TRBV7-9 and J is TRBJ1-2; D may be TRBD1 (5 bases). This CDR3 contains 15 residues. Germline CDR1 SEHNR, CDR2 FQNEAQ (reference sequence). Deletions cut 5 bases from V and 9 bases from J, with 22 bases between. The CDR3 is CASSTSGLGPSSYTF. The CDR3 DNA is TGTGCCAGCAGCACCTCGGGACTGGGACCAAGTAGCTACACCTTC.

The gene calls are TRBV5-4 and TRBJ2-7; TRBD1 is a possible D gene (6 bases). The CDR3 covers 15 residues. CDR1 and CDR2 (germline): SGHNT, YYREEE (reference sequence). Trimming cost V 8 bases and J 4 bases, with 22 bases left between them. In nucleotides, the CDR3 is TGTGCCAGAACCGCAGGGGATGGGCCTCTGTACGAGCAGTACTTC. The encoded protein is CARTAGDGPLYEQYF.

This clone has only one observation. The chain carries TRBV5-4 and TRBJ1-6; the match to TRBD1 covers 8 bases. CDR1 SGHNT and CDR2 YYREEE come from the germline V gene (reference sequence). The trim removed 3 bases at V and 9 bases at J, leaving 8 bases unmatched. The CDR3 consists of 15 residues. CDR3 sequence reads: CASSSRGRLVSPLHF. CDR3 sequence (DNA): TGTGCCAGCAGCTCCAGGGGGCGCTTGGTTTCACCCCTCCACTTT.

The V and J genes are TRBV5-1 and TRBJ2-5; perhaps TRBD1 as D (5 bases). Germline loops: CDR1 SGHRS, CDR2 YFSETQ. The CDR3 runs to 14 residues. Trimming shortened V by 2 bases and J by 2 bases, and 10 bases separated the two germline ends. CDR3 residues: CASSFSGSQETQYF. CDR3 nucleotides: TGCGCCAGCAGCTTTTCAGGGTCTCAAGAGACCCAGTACTTC.

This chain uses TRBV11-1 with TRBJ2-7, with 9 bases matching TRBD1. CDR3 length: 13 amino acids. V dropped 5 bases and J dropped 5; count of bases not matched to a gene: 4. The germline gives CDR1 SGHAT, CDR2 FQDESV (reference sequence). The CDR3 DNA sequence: TGTGCCAGCAGCAAGGACAGGGGCCACGAGCAGTACTTC. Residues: CASSKDRGHEQYF.

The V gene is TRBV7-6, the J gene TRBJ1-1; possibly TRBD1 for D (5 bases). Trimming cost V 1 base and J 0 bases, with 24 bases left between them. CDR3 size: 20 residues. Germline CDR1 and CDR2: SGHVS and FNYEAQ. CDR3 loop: CASSLGAVGPKRGMNTEAFF. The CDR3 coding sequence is TGTGCCAGCAGCTTAGGGGCAGTGGGCCCAAAAAGGGGAATGAACACTGAAGCTTTCTTT.

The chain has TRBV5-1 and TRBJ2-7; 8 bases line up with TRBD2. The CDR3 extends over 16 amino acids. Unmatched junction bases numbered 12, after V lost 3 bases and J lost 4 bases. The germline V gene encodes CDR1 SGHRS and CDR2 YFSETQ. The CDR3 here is CASSSQSTGTSYEQYF. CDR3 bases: TGCGCCAGCAGCTCGCAGTCAACCGGGACTAGTTACGAGCAGTACTTC. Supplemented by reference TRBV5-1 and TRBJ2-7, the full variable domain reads KAGVTQTPRYLIKTRGQQVTLSCSPISGHRSVSWYQQTPGQGLQFLFEYFSETQRNKGNFPGRFSGRQFSNSRSEMNVSTLELGDSALYLCASSSQSTGTSYEQYFGPGTRLTVT.

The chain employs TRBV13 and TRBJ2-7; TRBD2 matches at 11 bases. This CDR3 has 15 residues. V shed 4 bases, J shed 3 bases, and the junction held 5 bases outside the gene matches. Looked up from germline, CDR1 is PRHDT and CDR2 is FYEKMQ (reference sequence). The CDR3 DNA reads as TGTGCCAGCAGCTATAGCGGGGGGGGAATCTACGAGCAGTACTTC. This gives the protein CASSYSGGGIYEQYF.

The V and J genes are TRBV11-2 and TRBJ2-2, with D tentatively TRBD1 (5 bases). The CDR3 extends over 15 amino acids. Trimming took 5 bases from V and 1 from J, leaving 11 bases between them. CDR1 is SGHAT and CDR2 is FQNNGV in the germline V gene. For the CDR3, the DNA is TGTGCCAGCAGCCAAAGACAGCAGAACACCGGGGAGCTGTTTTTT. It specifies CASSQRQQNTGELFF.

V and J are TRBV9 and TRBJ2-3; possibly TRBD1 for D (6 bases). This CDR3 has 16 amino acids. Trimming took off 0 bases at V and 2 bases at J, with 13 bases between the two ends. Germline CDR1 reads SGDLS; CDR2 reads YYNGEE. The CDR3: CASSVERDILTDTQYF. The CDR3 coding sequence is TGTGCCAGCAGCGTAGAACGGGACATACTCACAGATACGCAGTATTTT.

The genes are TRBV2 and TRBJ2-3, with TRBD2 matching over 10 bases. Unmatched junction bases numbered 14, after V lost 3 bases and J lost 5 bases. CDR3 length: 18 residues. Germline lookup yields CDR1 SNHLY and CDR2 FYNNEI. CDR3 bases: TGTGCCAGCAGTGAGCTAGCGGGGGCCTTAGAAGTTATAGATACGCAGTATTTT. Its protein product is CASSELAGALEVIDTQYF.

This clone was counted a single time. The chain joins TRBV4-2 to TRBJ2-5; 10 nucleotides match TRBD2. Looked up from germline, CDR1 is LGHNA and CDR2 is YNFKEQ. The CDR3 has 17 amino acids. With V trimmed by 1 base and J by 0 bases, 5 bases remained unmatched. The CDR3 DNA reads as TGTGCCAGCAGCCAAGGCGCTAGCGGGGGTTACCAAGAGACCCAGTACTTC. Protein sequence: CASSQGASGGYQETQYF.

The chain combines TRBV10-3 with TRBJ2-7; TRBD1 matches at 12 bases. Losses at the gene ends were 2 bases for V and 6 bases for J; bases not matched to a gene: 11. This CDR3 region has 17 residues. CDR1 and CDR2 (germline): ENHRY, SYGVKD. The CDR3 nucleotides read TGTGCCATCAGTGAGCCTAATCCCGGGACAGGGGGCGGCGAGCAGTACTTC. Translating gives CAISEPNPGTGGGEQYF.

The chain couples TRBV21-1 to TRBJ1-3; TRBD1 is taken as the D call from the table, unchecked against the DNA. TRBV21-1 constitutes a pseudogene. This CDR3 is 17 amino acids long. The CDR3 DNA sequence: TGTGCCAGCAGCAAAGCGCTAGACAGAAGATCTGGAAACACCATATATTTT. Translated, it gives CASSKALDRRSGNTIYF.

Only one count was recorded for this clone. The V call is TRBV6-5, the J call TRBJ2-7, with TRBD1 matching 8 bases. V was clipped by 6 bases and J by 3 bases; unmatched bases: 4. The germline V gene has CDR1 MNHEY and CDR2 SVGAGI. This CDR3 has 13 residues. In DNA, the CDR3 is TGTGCCAGCAGCCGGGACAGGAACTACGAGCAGTACTTC. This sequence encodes CASSRDRNYEQYF.

CDR3 residues: CASSDRGVIYGYTF. The CDR3 bases are TGTGCCAGCAGTGACCGCGGAGTTATCTATGGCTACACCTTC. V usage is TRBV6-1 and J usage is TRBJ1-2, with D unclear. V gave up 3 bases and J gave up 4 bases, with 12 bases separating them. CDR1 and CDR2 from the germline V gene are MNHNS and SASEGT. The CDR3 is 14 amino acids.

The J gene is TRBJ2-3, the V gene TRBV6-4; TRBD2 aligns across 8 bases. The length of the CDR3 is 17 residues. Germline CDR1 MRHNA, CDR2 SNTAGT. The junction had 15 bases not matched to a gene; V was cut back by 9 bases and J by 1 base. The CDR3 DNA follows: TGTGCCAGGATTTTCGTGCCACTAGCGGACCGCACAGATACGCAGTATTTT. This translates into CARIFVPLADRTDTQYF.

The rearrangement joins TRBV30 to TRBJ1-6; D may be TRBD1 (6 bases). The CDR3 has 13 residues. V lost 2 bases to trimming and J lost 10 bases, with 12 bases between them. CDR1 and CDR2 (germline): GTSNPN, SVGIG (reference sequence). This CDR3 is CAWSSRGKSPLHF. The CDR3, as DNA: TGTGCCTGGAGTAGCAGGGGTAAATCACCCCTCCACTTT.

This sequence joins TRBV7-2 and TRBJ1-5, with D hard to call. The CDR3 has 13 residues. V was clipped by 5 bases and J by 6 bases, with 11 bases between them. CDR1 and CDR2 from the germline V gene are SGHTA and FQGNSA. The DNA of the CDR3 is TGTGCCAGCAGCGGCCTAGCAGGTCAGCCCCAGCATTTT. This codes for CASSGLAGQPQHF.

The DNA of the CDR3 is TGTGCCAGCAGCTCATCACAGGGCGGCGGCAATCAGCCCCAGCATTTT. This translates into CASSSSQGGGNQPQHF. V and J are TRBV7-9 and TRBJ1-5, with D possibly being TRBD1 (6 bases). The CDR3 consists of 16 residues. The V end was cut by 4 bases, the J end by 2 bases, with 15 bases between. Germline V gene sequence: CDR1 SEHNR, CDR2 FQNEAQ (reference sequence).

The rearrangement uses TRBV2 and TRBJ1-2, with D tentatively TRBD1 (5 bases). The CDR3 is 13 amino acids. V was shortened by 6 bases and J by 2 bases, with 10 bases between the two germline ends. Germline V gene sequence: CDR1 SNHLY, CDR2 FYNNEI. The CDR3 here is CASRDTANYGYTF. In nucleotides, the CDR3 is TGTGCCAGCAGGGACACCGCCAACTATGGCTACACCTTC.

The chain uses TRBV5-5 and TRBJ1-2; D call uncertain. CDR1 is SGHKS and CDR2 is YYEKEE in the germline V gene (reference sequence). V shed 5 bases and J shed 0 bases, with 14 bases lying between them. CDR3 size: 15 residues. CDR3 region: CASSQFSGSNYGYTF. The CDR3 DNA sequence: TGTGCCAGCAGTCAATTCTCAGGTTCTAACTATGGCTACACCTTC.

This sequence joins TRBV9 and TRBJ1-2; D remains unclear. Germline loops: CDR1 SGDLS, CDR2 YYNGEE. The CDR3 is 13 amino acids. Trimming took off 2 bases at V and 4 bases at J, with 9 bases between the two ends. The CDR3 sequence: CASSVPNGYGYTF. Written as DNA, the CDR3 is TGTGCCAGCAGCGTTCCGAACGGCTATGGCTACACCTTC.

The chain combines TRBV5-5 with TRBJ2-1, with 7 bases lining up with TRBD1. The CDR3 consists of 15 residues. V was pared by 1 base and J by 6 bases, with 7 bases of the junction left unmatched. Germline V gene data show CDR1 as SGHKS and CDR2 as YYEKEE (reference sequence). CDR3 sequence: CASSLLSDRRNEQFF. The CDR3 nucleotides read TGTGCCAGCAGCTTGTTGTCGGACAGGCGCAATGAGCAGTTCTTC.

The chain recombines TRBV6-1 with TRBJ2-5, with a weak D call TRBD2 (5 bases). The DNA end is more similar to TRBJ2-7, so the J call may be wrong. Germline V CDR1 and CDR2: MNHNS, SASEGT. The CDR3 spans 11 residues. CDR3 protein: CASVEGHEQYF. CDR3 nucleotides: TGTGCCAGCGTCGAGGGCCACGAGCAGTACTTC.

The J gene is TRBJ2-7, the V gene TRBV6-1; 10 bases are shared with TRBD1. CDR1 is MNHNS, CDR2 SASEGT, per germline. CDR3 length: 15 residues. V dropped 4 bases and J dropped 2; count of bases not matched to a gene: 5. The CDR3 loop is CASSGRDRGPYEQYF. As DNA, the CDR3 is TGTGCCAGCAGTGGACGGGACAGGGGTCCCTACGAGCAGTACTTC.

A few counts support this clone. This CDR3 reads CASSSRQAEQYF. The CDR3 region has the DNA TGTGCCAGCAGCTCCAGACAGGCCGAGCAGTACTTC. The chain has TRBV11-2 and TRBJ2-7, with D tentatively TRBD1 (6 bases). Trimming pared 4 bases from V and 6 bases from J, leaving 10 bases between. This CDR3 comprises 12 residues. The germline gives CDR1 SGHAT, CDR2 FQNNGV.

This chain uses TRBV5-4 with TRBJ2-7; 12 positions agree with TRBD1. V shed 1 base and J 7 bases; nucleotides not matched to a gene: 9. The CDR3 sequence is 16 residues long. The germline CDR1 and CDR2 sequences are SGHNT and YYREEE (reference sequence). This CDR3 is CASSLLAGQGAREQYF. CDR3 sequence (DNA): TGTGCCAGCAGCTTGTTGGCGGGACAGGGGGCGCGGGAGCAGTACTTC.